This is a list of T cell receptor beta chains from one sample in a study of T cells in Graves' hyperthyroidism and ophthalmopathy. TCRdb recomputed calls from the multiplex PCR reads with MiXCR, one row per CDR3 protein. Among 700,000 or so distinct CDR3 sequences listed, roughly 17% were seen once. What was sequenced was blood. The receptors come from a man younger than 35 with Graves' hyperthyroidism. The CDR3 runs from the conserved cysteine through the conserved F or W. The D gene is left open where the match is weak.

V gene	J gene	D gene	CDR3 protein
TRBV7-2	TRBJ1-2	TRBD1	CASSFGQGHYGYTF
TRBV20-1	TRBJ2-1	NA	CSANDRPSSSYNEQFF
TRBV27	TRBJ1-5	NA	CASSSPGGFNQPQHF
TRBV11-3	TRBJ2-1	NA	CASSPRPSIHNEQFF
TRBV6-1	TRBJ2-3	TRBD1	CASSRFGTGRTDTQYF
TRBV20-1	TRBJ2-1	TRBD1	CSARDGTGSLNEQFF
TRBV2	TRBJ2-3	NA	CASVKVPSTDTQYF
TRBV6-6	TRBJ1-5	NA	CASSYSAELNQPQHF
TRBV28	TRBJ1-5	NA	CASSRGSQPQHF
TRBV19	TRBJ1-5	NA	CASSTGTMNQPQHF
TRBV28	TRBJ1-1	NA	CASSLQGVDTEAFF
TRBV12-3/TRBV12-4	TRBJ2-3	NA	CASKLGDKWPTDTQYF
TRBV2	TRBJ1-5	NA	CASTRRKFSNQPQHF
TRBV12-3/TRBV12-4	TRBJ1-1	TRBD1	CASSSLDRGRAGTEAFF